This entry features one T cell receptor (beta chain) sequence. No antigen is known for it. The data are from a study of monozygotic twins with inflammatory bowel disease. Notes on the study in general: Evidence failed to back one strong IBD-linked signal or clonotype. Clonotype sharing was lower in IBD patients than healthy twins, most markedly with disease activity.

CDR1 and CDR2 from the germline V gene are ENHRY and SYGVKD. This CDR3 has 14 amino acids. Sampling involved one blood draw (2.5 ml) for every donor. With roughly 17 and 9 cycles respectively, two nested PCRs were carried out on TCRalpha and TCRbeta cDNA. TCRdb reprocessed the 5' RACE reads and reports one entry per CDR3 protein, with no DNA. Recorded here are 300,000 to 400,000 distinct CDR3 sequences; the top ten clones represent 2% to 3%. This clonotype originated in a human donor with ulcerative colitis or Crohn's disease, or a healthy co-twin of an affected twin (not recorded which). This chain connects TRBV10-3 to TRBJ1-5; TCRdb's D call of TRBD1 is untestable without DNA. Sequenced sample: blood. The CDR3 region is CAISEQESNQPQHF.